What follows are 17 T cell receptor beta chains derived from one specimen sequenced in a study of blood T cell repertoires in COVID-19. Profiling relied on immunoSEQ multiplex PCR, and the TCRdb table lists in-frame clones only, not all of them. The repertoire holds some 150,000 clones, with around 86% as singletons. Sequencing input: peripheral blood. Every receptor here comes from an older woman with active or convalescent COVID-19.

The V gene is TRBV7-8, the J gene TRBJ2-2, with TRBD1 identical over 8 bases. The CDR3 is made up of 15 amino acids. The J segment lost 5 bases and the V segment lost 5 bases, leaving 7 bases of the junction unmatched. Germline CDR1 reads SGHVS; CDR2 reads FQNEAQ. DNA for the CDR3: TGTGCCAGCAGCCCACGGACAGGGTGGACCGGGGAGCTGTTTTTT. Residues: CASSPRTGWTGELFF.

This chain uses TRBV6-1 with TRBJ1-5, with D unclear. Germline V CDR1 and CDR2: MNHNS, SASEGT. The CDR3 is 16 residues long. The V end lost 1 base, the J end lost 0 bases, and 10 bases lay between the germline ends. The CDR3 loop is CASSEVSAASNQPQHF. Here the CDR3 DNA reads TGTGCCAGCAGTGAAGTAAGCGCGGCTAGCAATCAGCCCCAGCATTTT.

The chain employs TRBV5-5 and TRBJ1-2; TRBD1 matches at 7 bases. V lost 0 bases to trimming and J lost 0 bases; unmatched junction nucleotides: 2. CDR1 is SGHKS, CDR2 YYEKEE, per germline (reference sequence). CDR3 size: 15 residues. The CDR3 DNA follows: TGTGCCAGCAGCTTGGTTGGGACAGCTAACTATGGCTACACCTTC. Its protein is CASSLVGTANYGYTF.

The V and J genes are TRBV28 and TRBJ1-4; the D gene is possibly TRBD1 (6 bases). CDR3 length equals 15 residues. The germline CDR1 and CDR2 sequences are MDHEN and SYDVKM. Trimming pared 6 bases from V and 7 bases from J, leaving 18 bases between. CDR3 bases: TGTGCCAGCAGGGTCGCAGGGGAAGGGCGTGAAAAACTGTTTTTT. The encoded protein is CASRVAGEGREKLFF.

The V call is TRBV4-3, the J call TRBJ1-4, with TRBD1 matching over 7 bases. The V gene's germline CDR1 is LGHNA and CDR2 YSLEER. The CDR3 extends over 15 amino acids. The V and J ends lost 1 base and 5 bases, in that order; junction bases with no gene match: 4. The CDR3 spells CASSQGGQKNEKLFF. The DNA of the CDR3 is TGCGCCAGCAGCCAAGGGGGACAGAAAAATGAAAAACTGTTTTTT.

The J gene is TRBJ2-1, the V gene TRBV15, with 8 bases matching TRBD2. Trimming at V came to 2 bases and at J to 10 bases, leaving 13 bases not matched to a gene. This CDR3 is 16 amino acids long. Germline CDR1 and CDR2: LNHNV and YYDKDF (reference sequence). The CDR3, as DNA: TGTGCCACCAGCAGACTGCGGGTGACCCCGGGGGGGGAGCAGTTCTTC. Translated: CATSRLRVTPGGEQFF.

This rearrangement joins TRBV7-2 to TRBJ1-1; possible D gene TRBD1, 5 bases. Trimming stripped 5 bases from V and 9 bases from J, with 16 bases between. This CDR3 spans 13 amino acids. Germline lookup yields CDR1 SGHTA and CDR2 FQGNSA. The CDR3 bases are TGTGCCAGCAGCCCCCTCCGCGGGGGTAAAGCTTTCTTT. It codes for CASSPLRGGKAFF.

This clone turned up a few times. The gene calls are TRBV6-1 and TRBJ2-6; 8 positions agree with TRBD1. The germline V gene has CDR1 MNHNS and CDR2 SASEGT. J was trimmed by 1 base and V by 0 bases; bases with no gene match: 5. The CDR3 is 18 residues long. In DNA form, the CDR3 reads TGTGCCAGCAGTGAAGCGGCTCAGGGGGCTTCTGGGGCCAACGTCCTGACTTTC. It translates to CASSEAAQGASGANVLTF.

This chain joins TRBV3-1 (or the pseudogene TRBV3-2) and TRBJ2-1; D possibly corresponds to TRBD2 (5 bases). This CDR3 region has 16 residues. Germline loops: CDR1 LGHDT, CDR2 YNNKEL (reference sequence). V was trimmed by 4 bases and J by 2 bases, leaving 15 bases between them. The DNA for the CDR3 is TGTGCCAGCAGCCCTTGGGCCCTAGCCCCCTACAATGAGCAGTTCTTC. Its translation: CASSPWALAPYNEQFF.

The chain couples TRBV5-1 to TRBJ2-7; D is undetermined. The V end lost 0 bases, the J end lost 5 bases, and 15 bases lay between the germline ends. The CDR3 length is 15 residues. Germline loops: CDR1 SGHRS, CDR2 YFSETQ. Here the CDR3 DNA reads TGCGCCAGCAGCTTGGACAGTTCCGGCTACGACGAGCAGTACTTC. Residues: CASSLDSSGYDEQYF.

The gene calls are TRBV2 and TRBJ2-5, with 12 bases lining up with TRBD2. V gave up 2 bases and J gave up 5 bases; unmatched junction bases: 3. Looked up from germline, CDR1 is SNHLY and CDR2 is FYNNEI. The CDR3 length is 15 residues. The CDR3 DNA reads as TGTGCCAGCAGTGAACTAGCGGGAGGGAAGGAGACCCAGTACTTC. Amino acids: CASSELAGGKETQYF.

The genes are TRBV5-6 and TRBJ2-2; 9 bases fit TRBD2. CDR1 SGHDT and CDR2 YYEEEE come from the germline V gene. Germline trimming cut 4 bases from V and 0 bases from J; bases unmatched to any gene: 7. The length of the CDR3 is 17 residues. The CDR3 sequence is CASSQPLAGPNTGELFF. The DNA for the CDR3 is TGTGCCAGCAGCCAGCCCCTAGCGGGGCCGAACACCGGGGAGCTGTTTTTT.

This chain joins TRBV2 and TRBJ2-7; a possible D gene is TRBD1 (6 bases). The V gene lost 7 bases and the J gene lost 0 bases, with 10 bases spanning the gap. The CDR3 extends over 13 amino acids. The V gene's germline CDR1 is SNHLY and CDR2 FYNNEI. CDR3 DNA sequence: TGTGCCAGCACCACGGACAGCTCCTACGAGCAGTACGTC. This translates into CASTTDSSYEQYV.

CDR3 amino acids: CASAQIAAHSYNEQFF. CDR3 DNA sequence: TGTGCCAGCGCCCAGATAGCGGCTCACTCCTACAATGAGCAGTTCTTC. V and J are TRBV7-6 and TRBJ2-1; tentatively, D is TRBD2 (6 bases). CDR1 is SGHVS, CDR2 FNYEAQ, per germline. V was pared by 8 bases and J by 0 bases, with 17 bases between. The CDR3 spans 16 residues.

This chain uses TRBV10-3 with TRBJ1-1; D not certain. With 1 base removed from V and 4 bases from J, the gap between germline ends came to 4 bases. There are 12 residues in the CDR3. Germline V gene sequence: CDR1 ENHRY, CDR2 SYGVKD. CDR3 region: CAISEFSTEAFF. The CDR3 DNA reads TGTGCCATCAGTGAGTTTAGCACTGAAGCTTTCTTT.

V is TRBV27 and J is TRBJ2-7; D may be TRBD2 (6 bases). Trimming removed 4 bases from V and 2 bases from J, with 12 bases in between. This CDR3 spans 14 amino acids. The germline gives CDR1 MNHEY, CDR2 SMNVEV (reference sequence). The DNA of the CDR3 is TGTGCCAGCAGTTGGGGCGGGACCCCCTACGAGCAGTACTTC. Its translation: CASSWGGTPYEQYF.

This clone was detected once. CDR3 sequence reads: CASRVAGGPSNEQFF. Written as DNA, the CDR3 is TGTGCCAGCAGGGTAGCGGGAGGGCCTTCCAATGAGCAGTTCTTC. This chain uses TRBV11-2 with TRBJ2-1, with 11 bases that match TRBD2. J was trimmed by 6 bases and V by 6 bases; bases with no gene match: 7. CDR1 and CDR2 from the germline V gene are SGHAT and FQNNGV. This CDR3 is built from 15 residues.